The next 31 T cell receptor beta chains were all read from a single sample in a study of PD-1 blockade in classical Hodgkin lymphoma. Brentuximab vedotin exposure varied among the patients, all of whom had relapsed after autologous stem cell transplantation. Assay used: immunoSEQ multiplex PCR; TCRdb lists only in-frame clones, some missing. Seen here are 120,000 to 150,000 clones, about 78% observed once, and the top ten hold 7.5% to 9.5%. The material was peripheral blood mononuclear cells (PBMCs), obtained before the second cycle of nivolumab. The receptors were sampled from a human donor with classical Hodgkin lymphoma.

This clone was detected a few times. The J gene is TRBJ2-3, the V gene TRBV5-1; D not certain. V lost 7 bases to trimming and J lost 2 bases, with 14 bases between them. Germline CDR1 is SGHRS and CDR2 is YFSETQ. The CDR3 has 14 residues. CDR3 bases: TGCGCCAGCCTCTTGTCCCAGAACACAGATACGCAGTATTTT. As protein: CASLLSQNTDTQYF.

This clone appeared many times. The chain recombines TRBV7-2 with TRBJ2-2, with D uncertain. The germline V gene has CDR1 SGHTA and CDR2 FQGNSA. V shed 0 bases and J shed 6 bases, with 8 bases lying between them. The CDR3 is 14 amino acids. CDR3 in amino acids: CASSLAWAAGELFF. CDR3 nucleotides: TGTGCCAGCAGCTTAGCCTGGGCTGCCGGGGAGCTGTTTTTT.

The V and J genes are TRBV5-8 and TRBJ1-2; 7 bases align to TRBD1. V gave up 2 bases and J gave up 3 bases; unmatched junction bases: 1. CDR1 is SGHTS and CDR2 is YDEGEE in the germline V gene. The CDR3 is 13 residues long. The CDR3 DNA follows: TGTGCCAGCAGCTTCGGGACAGACTATGGCTACACCTTC. Amino acid sequence: CASSFGTDYGYTF.

This clone was seen a handful of times. The chain has TRBV6-6 and TRBJ2-7, with D possibly called TRBD1 or TRBD2 (5 bases each). This CDR3 region has 14 residues. The germline V gene encodes CDR1 MNHNY and CDR2 SVGAGI (reference sequence). V shed 6 bases and J shed 3 bases, with 15 bases lying between them. The CDR3 reads CASSLVGRHYEQYF. As DNA, the CDR3 is TGTGCCAGCAGCTTGGTGGGACGGCACTACGAGCAGTACTTC.

This chain uses TRBV7-2 with TRBJ2-4, with 7 bases aligning to TRBD1. V shed 5 bases, J shed 10 bases, and the junction held 14 bases outside the gene matches. The CDR3 consists of 15 residues. Germline lookup yields CDR1 SGHTA and CDR2 FQGNSA. This CDR3 reads CASSQNRGELSIQYF. In nucleotides, the CDR3 is TGTGCCAGCAGCCAAAACAGGGGTGAATTAAGTATTCAGTACTTC. Full variable domain (missing parts from reference TRBV7-2 and TRBJ2-4): GAGVSQSPSNKVTEKGKDVELRCDPISGHTALYWYRQSLGQGLEFLIYFQGNSAPDKSGLPSDRFSAERTGGSVSTLTIQRTQQEDSAVYLCASSQNRGELSIQYFGAGTRLSVL.

This clone was detected a few times. The chain couples TRBV10-3 to TRBJ2-7, with 8 positions matching TRBD1. Losses at the gene ends were 8 bases for V and 2 bases for J; bases not matched to a gene: 2. The germline V gene has CDR1 ENHRY and CDR2 SYGVKD. This CDR3 spans 12 amino acids. The CDR3 sequence: CAIGGQAYEQYF. The CDR3, as DNA: TGTGCCATCGGGGGACAGGCCTACGAGCAGTACTTC.

This clone was seen only a few times. V is TRBV29-1 and J is TRBJ2-3; 10 bases map to TRBD2. The CDR3 has 13 amino acids. V shed 4 bases, J shed 5 bases, and the junction held 3 bases outside the gene matches. Germline CDR1 reads SQVTM; CDR2 reads ANQGSEA. Here the CDR3 DNA reads TGCAGCGTTGGGAGCGGGGGGGAAGATACGCAGTATTTT. It codes for CSVGSGGEDTQYF.

This chain's CDR3 is CASSSGVNEQFF. CDR3 nucleotide sequence: TGTGCCAGCAGCTCAGGGGTAAATGAGCAGTTCTTC. This chain links TRBV11-2 with TRBJ2-1; possibly TRBD1 for D (6 bases). The CDR3 length is 12 residues. Trimming pared 4 bases from V and 7 bases from J, leaving 8 bases between. The germline V gene has CDR1 SGHAT and CDR2 FQNNGV.

The chain combines TRBV2 with TRBJ1-4, with TRBD1 matching 9 bases. Looked up from germline, CDR1 is SNHLY and CDR2 is FYNNEI. CDR3 length: 14 amino acids. V lost 2 bases, J lost 7 bases, and 2 bases stayed unmatched. CDR3 in DNA: TGTGCCAGCAGTGAATTACAGGGGGCTGAAAAACTGTTTTTT. Translating it yields CASSELQGAEKLFF.

The chain couples TRBV6-5 to TRBJ2-7; 7 bases are shared with TRBD1. CDR1 is MNHEY and CDR2 is SVGAGI in the germline V gene. This CDR3 spans 13 amino acids. V was clipped by 7 bases and J by 2 bases; unmatched bases: 5. The CDR3 is CASTGTEAYEQYF. As DNA, the CDR3 is TGTGCCAGCACCGGGACAGAGGCCTACGAGCAGTACTTC.

The V call is TRBV7-9, the J call TRBJ2-1; D is unresolved. The CDR3 runs 12 residues. Per germline, CDR1 SEHNR and CDR2 FQNEAQ (reference sequence). V was pared by 3 bases and J by 5 bases, with 5 bases between. The CDR3 DNA reads as TGTGCCAGCAGCTTTATAGACAATGAGCAGTTCTTC. Translation gives CASSFIDNEQFF.

This rearrangement joins TRBV6-5 to TRBJ1-2; D remains ambiguous. Germline CDR1 and CDR2: MNHEY and SVGAGI. Trimming cost V 2 bases and J 2 bases, with 9 bases left between them. The CDR3 totals 14 residues. CDR3 region: CASSYRGGNYGYTF. CDR3 sequence (DNA): TGTGCCAGCAGTTACAGAGGCGGGAACTATGGCTACACCTTC.

The chain employs TRBV28 and TRBJ2-5; D not certain. Per the germline V gene, CDR1 is MDHEN and CDR2 is SYDVKM. The V gene lost 5 bases and the J gene lost 5 bases, with 18 bases spanning the gap. CDR3 length equals 15 residues. CDR3 sequence: CASSPPYTGGETQYF. CDR3 bases: TGTGCCAGCAGTCCCCCGTACACCGGCGGTGAGACCCAGTACTTC.

The chain joins TRBV28 to TRBJ2-3, with D hard to call. Germline V gene data show CDR1 as MDHEN and CDR2 as SYDVKM. The CDR3 runs 13 residues. The V end was cut by 6 bases, the J end by 3 bases, with 10 bases between. The CDR3 DNA is TGTGCCAGCAGCCCCGGACGTACAGATACGCAGTATTTT. This codes for CASSPGRTDTQYF. The entire variable domain, with the rest obtained from reference TRBV28 and TRBJ2-3, is as follows: DVKVTQSSRYLVKRTGEKVFLECVQDMDHENMFWYRQDPGLGLRLIYFSYDVKMKEKGDIPEGYSVSREKKERFSLILESASTNQTSMYLCASSPGRTDTQYFGPGTRLTVL.

The genes are TRBV6-4 and TRBJ2-2; D is unresolved. Trimming took off 0 bases at V and 0 bases at J, with 5 bases between the two ends. This CDR3 spans 15 amino acids. CDR1 is MRHNA, CDR2 SNTAGT, per germline. The CDR3 DNA sequence: TGTGCCAGCAGTGACTCGGGTACGAACACCGGGGAGCTGTTTTTT. Encoded protein: CASSDSGTNTGELFF.

The chain links TRBV10-2 to TRBJ2-2; D remains unclear. V gave up 7 bases and J gave up 0 bases, with 9 bases separating them. CDR1 and CDR2 (germline): WSHSY, SAAADI. The CDR3 loop spans 14 amino acids. The DNA for the CDR3 is TGCGCCAGCAAGGGCTCCCCGAACACCGGGGAGCTGTTTTTT. This codes for CASKGSPNTGELFF.

A note on this clone: A read error may produce the germline difference seen at one junction end. V gene TRBV5-4 combines with J gene TRBJ2-3; TRBD2 is a possible D gene (6 bases). Per the germline V gene, CDR1 is SGHNT and CDR2 is YYREEE (reference sequence). CDR3 size: 13 residues. CDR3 DNA sequence: TGTGCCAGCAGCAGGCGGGGCACCGATACGCAGTATTTT. As protein: CASSRRGTDTQYF.

The rearrangement uses TRBV2 and TRBJ2-7, with TRBD1 as a possible D gene (6 bases). The V gene's germline CDR1 is SNHLY and CDR2 FYNNEI. With 1 base removed from V and 3 bases from J, the gap between germline ends came to 10 bases. The CDR3 covers 14 residues. DNA for the CDR3: TGTGCCAGCAGTGAAGTACAGGGCGGCTACGAGCAGTACTTC. The encoded protein is CASSEVQGGYEQYF. Supplemented by reference TRBV2 and TRBJ2-7, the full variable domain reads EPEVTQTPSHQVTQMGQEVILRCVPISNHLYFYWYRQILGQKVEFLVSFYNNEISEKSEIFDDQFSVERPDGSNFTLKIRSTKLEDSAMYFCASSEVQGGYEQYFGPGTRLTVT.

V is TRBV6-6 and J is TRBJ2-1, with a tentative D call TRBD2 (5 bases). The CDR3 contains 14 residues. V was pared by 5 bases and J by 6 bases, with 14 bases between. Germline lookup yields CDR1 MNHNY and CDR2 SVGAGI (reference sequence). CDR3 sequence: CASSPRPGSNEQFF. The CDR3 nucleotides read TGTGCCAGCAGTCCCCGTCCGGGGAGCAATGAGCAGTTCTTC.

CDR3: CASSWTSGTGYEQYF. CDR3 in DNA: TGTGCCAGCAGCTGGACTAGCGGGACTGGCTACGAGCAGTACTTC. The chain carries TRBV7-2 and TRBJ2-7, with 12 nucleotides matching TRBD2. Trimming at V came to 4 bases and at J to 3 bases, leaving 4 bases not matched to a gene. Germline CDR1 SGHTA, CDR2 FQGNSA. This CDR3 is 15 amino acids long.

This clone was found a few times. V is TRBV7-3 and J is TRBJ1-2; D is unresolved. The CDR3 spans 13 residues. V lost 3 bases, J lost 8 bases, and 13 bases lay in between. CDR1 is SGHTA, CDR2 FQGTGA, per germline. The CDR3 region has the DNA TGTGCCAGCAGCTTCTCTCGGTATGGCGGCTACACCTTC. Translated: CASSFSRYGGYTF.

This sequence joins TRBV6-5 and TRBJ2-3, with TRBD1 as a possible D gene (5 bases). This CDR3 spans 15 amino acids. Trimming removed 7 bases from V and 6 bases from J, with 20 bases in between. Germline CDR1 MNHEY, CDR2 SVGAGI. CDR3 protein: CASTPGQGIGDTQYF. The CDR3 DNA reads as TGTGCCAGCACCCCCGGACAAGGGATTGGCGATACGCAGTATTTT.

The J gene is TRBJ2-1, the V gene TRBV2; TRBD1 matches 8 bases. The germline V gene encodes CDR1 SNHLY and CDR2 FYNNEI. Trimming at V came to 8 bases and at J to 2 bases, leaving 5 bases not matched to a gene. The CDR3 length is 14 residues. The CDR3 DNA reads TGTGCCAGCGGCAGGGGGCTCGCCTACAATGAGCAGTTCTTC. The encoded protein is CASGRGLAYNEQFF.

About this clone itself: The junction departs from germline at one end; a sequencing error may be responsible. The rearrangement joins TRBV4-1 to TRBJ2-1; D gene unclear. The CDR3 runs 13 residues. Germline V gene sequence: CDR1 MGHRA, CDR2 YSYEKL. The chain's CDR3 is CASSQVGSNEQFF. As DNA, the CDR3 is TGTGCCAGCAGCCAAGTGGGAAGCAATGAGCAGTTCTTC.

This rearrangement joins TRBV29-1 to TRBJ2-3, with a weak D call TRBD1 (6 bases). Deletions cut 7 bases from V and 9 bases from J, with 17 bases between. The germline V gene has CDR1 SQVTM and CDR2 ANQGSEA. CDR3 length equals 12 residues. The CDR3 bases are TGCAGCGGGGGGACATCTCAGGTAACGCAGTATTTT. Translating gives CSGGTSQVTQYF.

The gene calls are TRBV11-2 and TRBJ2-1; D not certain. V lost 2 bases, J lost 3 bases, and 14 bases lay in between. This CDR3 contains 16 residues. Germline lookup yields CDR1 SGHAT and CDR2 FQNNGV. This CDR3 reads CASSLRSPSLYNEQFF. DNA for the CDR3: TGTGCCAGCAGCTTACGCTCGCCCTCCCTCTACAATGAGCAGTTCTTC.

The chain carries TRBV28 and TRBJ2-2, with D tentatively TRBD1 (6 bases). This CDR3 is 13 amino acids long. Between the trimmed V and J ends, which lost 8 bases and 1 base, there was a span of 8 bases. Germline assignment: CDR1 MDHEN and CDR2 SYDVKM. In DNA form, the CDR3 reads TGTGCCAGCTGGGGACAGAACACCGGGGAGCTGTTTTTT. It encodes CASWGQNTGELFF.

This chain joins TRBV11-2 and TRBJ2-2; 8 positions match TRBD1. V lost 8 bases and J lost 1; bases outside the gene matches: 12. CDR3 size: 17 residues. Germline CDR1 reads SGHAT; CDR2 reads FQNNGV. CDR3 in DNA: TGTGCCAGCCTAGGAGGGCAGGGGGCTTGGAACACCGGGGAGCTGTTTTTT. It codes for CASLGGQGAWNTGELFF.

This clone has just a few counts. The V gene is TRBV28, the J gene TRBJ2-2; 9 bases line up with TRBD1. Germline CDR1 MDHEN, CDR2 SYDVKM. The CDR3 runs to 16 residues. With 11 bases clipped from V and 0 bases from J, the junction kept 10 bases outside the gene matches. The CDR3 sequence is CAVQGALFANTGELFF. The CDR3, as DNA: TGTGCCGTACAGGGGGCCCTCTTTGCGAACACCGGGGAGCTGTTTTTT.

V is TRBV19 and J is TRBJ2-1, with 7 bases identical to TRBD2. After removal of 5 bases from V and 0 bases from J, the junction contained 7 bases not matched to a gene. The CDR3 runs 16 residues. Germline V gene data show CDR1 as LNHDA and CDR2 as SQIVND (reference sequence). The CDR3 sequence: CASSSRGGFSYNEQFF. CDR3 sequence (DNA): TGTGCCAGTAGTTCACGCGGGGGATTCTCCTACAATGAGCAGTTCTTC.

The chain links TRBV7-3 to TRBJ1-1, with a possible D match to TRBD1 (6 bases). V was shortened by 5 bases and J by 4 bases, with 11 bases between the two germline ends. Germline V gene lookup returns CDR1 SGHTA and CDR2 FQGTGA. The CDR3 spans 13 residues. The CDR3 sequence: CASSAQGTTEAFF. DNA of the CDR3: TGTGCCAGCAGCGCACAGGGTACCACTGAAGCTTTCTTT.